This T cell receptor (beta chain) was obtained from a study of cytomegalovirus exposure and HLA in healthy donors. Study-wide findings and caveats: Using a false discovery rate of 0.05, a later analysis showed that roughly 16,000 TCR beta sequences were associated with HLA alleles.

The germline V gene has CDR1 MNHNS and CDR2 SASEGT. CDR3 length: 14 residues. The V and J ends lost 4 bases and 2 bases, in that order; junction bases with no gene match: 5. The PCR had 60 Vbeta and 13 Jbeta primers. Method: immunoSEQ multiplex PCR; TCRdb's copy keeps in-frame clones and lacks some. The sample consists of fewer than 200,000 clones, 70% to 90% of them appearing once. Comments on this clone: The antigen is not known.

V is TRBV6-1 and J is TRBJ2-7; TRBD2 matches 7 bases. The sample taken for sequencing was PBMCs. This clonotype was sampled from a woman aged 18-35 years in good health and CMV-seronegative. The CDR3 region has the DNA TGTGCCAGCAGTGTGCTAGCGGAGGCCTACGAGCAGTACTTC. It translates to CASSVLAEAYEQYF.